This TCR beta chain stems from a study of human T cells and chemical hapten exposure. Study-level background: All patients underwent weekly scalp dosing with diphenylcyclopropenone for the full approximately 25-week study. Slight volume differences across pooled libraries mainly accounted for varying per-sample TCR yields.

One entry per CDR3 protein results from TCRdb running MiXCR on the RACE reads. This repertoire shows roughly 50,000 distinct CDR3 sequences, approximately 9.7% found once; its top ten account for roughly 9%. This clonotype has more than one count but fewer than ten. The time point is: pre-sensitization, week 0. The sample's treatment: therapeutic diphenylcyclopropenone sensitization with weekly scalp DPC. Total RNA was isolated from unfractionated whole blood. Looked up from germline, CDR1 is MNHEY and CDR2 is SVGEGT. The CDR3 extends over 14 amino acids. V was trimmed by 5 bases and J by 3 bases, leaving 11 bases between them.

V is TRBV6-2 or TRBV6-3 and J is TRBJ1-5, with D possibly matching TRBD1 (6 bases). The source material was whole blood, sampled in connection with sensitization to the hapten diphenylcyclopropenone (DPC). This clonotype originated in a woman in her twenties or thirties with alopecia areata. Some clones in this sample may be carry-over from other donors' samples. DNA of the CDR3: TGTGCCAGCAGTCAACAGGGAACCAATCAGCCCCAGCATTTT. This codes for CASSQQGTNQPQHF.